This entry features one TCR beta chain sequence. This sample was taken from a study of T cell responses to AZD1222 COVID-19 vaccine. CDR1 SNHLY and CDR2 FYNNEI come from the germline V gene. CDR3 size: 14 residues. The V end was cut by 2 bases, the J end by 3 bases, with 8 bases between. Both about-4-week and about-12-week second-dose recipients were combined. TCRdb's table, derived via immunoSEQ multiplex PCR, lists solely in-frame clones and lacks some. The sample lists around 100,000 clones, approximately 88% occurring once. The starting material was peripheral blood, obtained 28 days after the second AZD1222 dose. This clonotype was obtained from an adult who received the AZD1222 COVID-19 vaccine. The chain has TRBV2 and TRBJ1-5; D gene uncertain. CDR3 region: CASSERQANQPQHF. The DNA for the CDR3 is TGTGCCAGCAGTGAACGGCAGGCCAATCAGCCCCAGCATTTT.